This paragraph covers one T cell receptor beta chain sequence. The CDR3 covers 15 residues. The germline V gene has CDR1 SGHTA and CDR2 FQGNSA. This sample was included in a study of Tregs in tolerant kidney transplant recipients. Here immunoSEQ multiplex PCR was the method, and the copy in TCRdb shows in-frame clones only, minus some. The table lists approximately 99,000 clones, around 90% of them singletons. V is TRBV7-2 and J is TRBJ2-5; TRBD2 is a possible D gene (6 bases). Judging by the DNA end, TRBJ2-7 fits better; the J call may be wrong. Specimen: CD4+ T cells from blood, collected before the transplant. The receptor was derived from a human donor who received a combined kidney and bone marrow transplant. The CDR3 loop is CASSIGAAGTYEQYF. The CDR3 coding sequence is TGTGCCAGCAGCATAGGGGCGGCGGGGACCTACGAGCAGTACTTC.